The 12 T cell receptor beta chains given below trace back to one sample, sequenced in a study of cytomegalovirus exposure and HLA in healthy donors. Profiling relied on immunoSEQ multiplex PCR, and the TCRdb table lists in-frame clones only, not all of them. The sample lists more than 110,000 clones; approximately 86% were seen once. The sequencing sample was made of PBMCs. The source is a woman younger than 35 in good health and CMV-seropositive.

The chain uses TRBV5-4 and TRBJ1-2; 7 bases match TRBD1. The V segment lost 2 bases and the J segment 4 bases; nucleotides outside the gene matches: 5. CDR1 and CDR2 (germline): SGHNT, YYREEE (reference sequence). This CDR3 is built from 14 residues. In DNA form, the CDR3 reads TGTGCCAGCAGCTTCGACAGGGCGGGCTATGGCTACACCTTC. As protein: CASSFDRAGYGYTF. The complete variable domain, with remaining parts taken from reference TRBV5-4 and TRBJ1-2, reads ETGVTQSPTHLIKTRGQQVTLRCSSQSGHNTVSWYQQALGQGPQFIFQYYREEENGRGNFPPRFSGLQFPNYSSELNVNALELDDSALYLCASSFDRAGYGYTFGSGTRLTVV.

Points on this clone: The identical CDR3 is also encoded by other nucleotide sequences in the sample. The V call is TRBV4-1, the J call TRBJ2-1; 15 bases align to TRBD2. CDR3 size: 18 residues. V lost 1 base, J lost 0 bases, and 1 base stayed unmatched. From germline, CDR1 is MGHRA and CDR2 YSYEKL. The DNA for the CDR3 is TGCGCCAGCAGCCAAGGGACTAGCGGGGGGGGCTCCTACAATGAGCAGTTCTTC. Its translation: CASSQGTSGGGSYNEQFF.

The V and J genes are TRBV29-1 and TRBJ2-7; 12 bases map to TRBD1. Germline V gene data show CDR1 as SQVTM and CDR2 as ANQGSEA. Trimming took 7 bases from V and 3 from J; bases not matched to a gene: 7. The CDR3 is made up of 14 amino acids. In DNA form, the CDR3 reads TGCAGCGCGGCCGGGACAGGGGGCTTCTACGAGCAGTACTTC. Translated, it gives CSAAGTGGFYEQYF.

V gene TRBV19 combines with J gene TRBJ2-7; D call uncertain. Trimming took 6 bases from V and 3 from J, leaving 6 bases between them. There are 11 residues in the CDR3. Germline assignment: CDR1 LNHDA and CDR2 SQIVND (reference sequence). CDR3: CASREYYEQYF. Here the CDR3 DNA reads TGTGCCAGTAGGGAGTACTACGAGCAGTACTTC.

The chain combines TRBV5-6 with TRBJ2-5, with unresolved D. Germline V gives CDR1 SGHDT, CDR2 YYEEEE. The length of the CDR3 is 12 residues. With 1 base removed from V and 5 bases from J, the gap between germline ends came to 6 bases. CDR3 sequence reads: CASSLPPETQYF. The CDR3 region has the DNA TGTGCCAGCAGCTTGCCCCCGGAGACCCAGTACTTC.

The J gene is TRBJ2-2, the V gene TRBV7-8; TRBD1 agrees at 10 bases. The ends lost 2 bases at V and 6 bases at J; junction bases unmatched: 6. CDR3 length equals 16 residues. The germline gives CDR1 SGHVS, CDR2 FQNEAQ. CDR3 coding DNA: TGTGCCAGCAGCTTATTCGGGACAGGGGTGGCCGGGGAGCTGTTTTTT. The encoded protein is CASSLFGTGVAGELFF.

The rearrangement links TRBV7-2 to TRBJ2-7; possible D gene TRBD1, 6 bases. Per germline, CDR1 SGHTA and CDR2 FQGNSA. The CDR3 covers 12 residues. V dropped 6 bases and J dropped 9 bases, with 15 bases sitting between them. The CDR3 DNA reads as TGTGCCAGCAGAAATCCGGACAGTCCGCAGTACTTC. Translated: CASRNPDSPQYF.

The chain uses TRBV9 and TRBJ2-3, with 10 nucleotides matching TRBD2. Germline CDR1 is SGDLS and CDR2 is YYNGEE. With V trimmed by 0 bases and J by 0 bases, 4 bases remained unmatched. There are 17 residues in the CDR3. The CDR3 protein is CASSVALTSGSTDTQYF. CDR3 in DNA: TGTGCCAGCAGCGTAGCTTTGACTAGCGGGAGCACAGATACGCAGTATTTT.

The gene calls are TRBV12-5 and TRBJ2-1; D may be TRBD2 (7 bases). The CDR3 covers 17 residues. CDR1 is LGHNT and CDR2 is FRNRAP in the germline V gene. Deletions cut 2 bases from V and 4 bases from J, with 18 bases between. The CDR3 DNA sequence: TGTGCTAGTGGTTTGACAATTGGAGAGGGGGGGTACAATGAGCAGTTCTTC. It codes for CASGLTIGEGGYNEQFF.

The rearrangement joins TRBV6-1 to TRBJ2-5; 7 bases match TRBD1. The germline gives CDR1 MNHNS, CDR2 SASEGT. The CDR3 sequence is 14 residues long. The J segment lost 5 bases and the V segment lost 4 bases, leaving 7 bases of the junction unmatched. The CDR3 DNA follows: TGTGCCAGCAGTGGGGCACAGGGGTTGGAGACCCAGTACTTC. Translating it yields CASSGAQGLETQYF.

The gene calls are TRBV2 and TRBJ1-4, with 8 positions matching TRBD1. The V gene's germline CDR1 is SNHLY and CDR2 FYNNEI. This CDR3 region has 17 residues. The V and J ends lost 6 bases and 0 bases, in that order; junction bases with no gene match: 9. This CDR3 is CASSPTGAGPTNEKLFF. Written as DNA, the CDR3 is TGTGCCAGCAGCCCGACAGGGGCCGGTCCAACTAATGAAAAACTGTTTTTT.

The rearrangement links TRBV7-2 to TRBJ1-2; TRBD1 might be the D (6 bases). The CDR3 is 15 amino acids. The ends were cut back, 4 bases at V and 5 bases at J, with 17 bases in the middle. Looked up from germline, CDR1 is SGHTA and CDR2 is FQGNSA. DNA for the CDR3: TGTGCCAGCAGCTCCTATACAGGGCCCATTTATGGCTACACCTTC. This codes for CASSSYTGPIYGYTF.